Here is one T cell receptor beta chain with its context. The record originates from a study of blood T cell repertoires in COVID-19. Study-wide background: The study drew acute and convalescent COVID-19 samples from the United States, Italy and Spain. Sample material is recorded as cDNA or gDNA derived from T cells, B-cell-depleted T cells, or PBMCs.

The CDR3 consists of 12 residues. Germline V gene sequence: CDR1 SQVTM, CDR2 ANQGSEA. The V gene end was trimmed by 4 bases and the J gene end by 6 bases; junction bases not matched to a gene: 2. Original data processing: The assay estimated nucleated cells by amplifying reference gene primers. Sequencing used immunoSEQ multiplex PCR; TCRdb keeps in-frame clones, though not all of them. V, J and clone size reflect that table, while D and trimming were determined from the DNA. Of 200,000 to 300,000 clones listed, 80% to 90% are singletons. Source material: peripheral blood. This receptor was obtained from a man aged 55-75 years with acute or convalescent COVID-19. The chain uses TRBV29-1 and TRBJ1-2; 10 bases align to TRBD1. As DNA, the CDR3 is TGCAGCGTTGTAGGGACAGGGGATGGCTACACCTTC. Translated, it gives CSVVGTGDGYTF.